The present T cell receptor (beta chain) was sequenced within a study of cytomegalovirus exposure and HLA in healthy donors. Study results and limitations: HLA alleles showed associations with 16,951 TCR beta sequences in a later analysis, at a 0.05 false discovery rate.

Primers: 60 Vbeta forward and 13 Jbeta reverse. TCRdb keeps only in-frame clones here, not all; method: immunoSEQ multiplex PCR. Here the sample spans roughly 43,000 clones, over 55% being singletons. Details on this clone: As yet, its antigen is unknown.

Trimming stripped 2 bases from V and 5 bases from J, with 16 bases between. CDR3 size: 16 residues. Germline CDR1 is SGHNT and CDR2 is YYREEE (reference sequence). Sequenced material: PBMCs. This clonotype was sampled from a human donor in good health. The V call is TRBV5-4, the J call TRBJ2-2; tentatively, D is TRBD1 (5 bases). The CDR3 DNA follows: TGTGCCAGCAGCTTAGGCCAGGGTACGCGAACCGGGGAGCTGTTTTTT. Translation: CASSLGQGTRTGELFF.